This T cell receptor (beta chain) was captured in a study of T cells after yellow fever vaccination. Study background: Preparation used SMART-Seq v4 Ultra Low Input for the low-cell-number fractions.

Findings of the study overall: Among primary-vaccination clones, most reappeared after the booster, at approximately 96% for CD4 and approximately 90% for CD8.

V gave up 7 bases and J gave up 1 base, with 13 bases separating them. The CDR3 extends over 14 amino acids. CDR1 is LNHDA, CDR2 SQIVND, per germline (reference sequence). One entry per CDR3 protein, called by TCRdb with MiXCR from the 5' RACE reads. The sample lists 300,000 to 350,000 distinct CDR3 sequences, around 4.4% seen once, with roughly a fifth in the top ten. A note on this clonotype: No antigen is known for it.

The starting material was PBMCs, obtained 15 days after the yellow fever booster vaccination. The sequence was obtained from a man aged 18 to 35 who received the YFV17D yellow fever vaccine. V is TRBV19 and J is TRBJ1-1; D is perhaps TRBD1 (6 bases). CDR3 nucleotides: TGTGCCAGTAAAGGAGGGGGATCGAACACTGAAGCTTTCTTT. Its translation is CASKGGGSNTEAFF.